This T cell receptor (beta chain) was sequenced for a study of T cells expressing NK-cell markers. Study conclusions and caveats: NKG2C+ dominant clonotypes from 6 or 7 donors made up about 1.0-7.0% of CD8+ T cells. For a handful of donors, these clonotypes were likewise the leading ones in the CD3+CD56-NKG2C+ fraction.

This CDR3 has 16 amino acids. Germline V gives CDR1 DFQATT, CDR2 SNEGSKA (reference sequence). With regard to this clonotype: Its antigen is still unknown.

5'RACE template switching with UMIs generated TCR beta cDNA. TCRdb reanalyzed the 5' RACE reads and collapses them to one entry per CDR3 protein, without DNA. This table lists roughly 280,000 distinct CDR3 sequences. Material for sequencing was blood T cells: a sorted CD56 or NKG2C T cell subset, CD4+ or CD8+ T cells, or bulk PBMC T cells (not recorded which). The source is a man younger than 30 in good health. V and J are TRBV20-1 and TRBJ2-2; with no DNA, the TCRdb D assignment of TRBD2 cannot be verified. CDR3 sequence reads: CSARITGTSHTGELFF.